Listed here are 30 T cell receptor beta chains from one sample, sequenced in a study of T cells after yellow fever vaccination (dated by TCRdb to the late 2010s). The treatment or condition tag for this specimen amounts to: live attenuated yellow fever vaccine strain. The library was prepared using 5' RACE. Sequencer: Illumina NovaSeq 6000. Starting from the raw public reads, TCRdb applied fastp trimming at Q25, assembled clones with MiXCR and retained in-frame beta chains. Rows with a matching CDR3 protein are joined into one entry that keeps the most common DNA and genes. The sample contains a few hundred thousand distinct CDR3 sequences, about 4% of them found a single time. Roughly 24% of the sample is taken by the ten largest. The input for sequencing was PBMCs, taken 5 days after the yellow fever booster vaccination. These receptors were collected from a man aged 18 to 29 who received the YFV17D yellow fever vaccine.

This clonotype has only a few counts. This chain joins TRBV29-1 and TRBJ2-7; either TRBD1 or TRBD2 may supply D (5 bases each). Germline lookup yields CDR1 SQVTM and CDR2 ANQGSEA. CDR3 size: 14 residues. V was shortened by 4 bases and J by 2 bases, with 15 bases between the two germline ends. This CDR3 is CSVGLRGPTYEQYF. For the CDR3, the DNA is TGCAGCGTTGGGCTGAGGGGCCCTACCTACGAGCAGTACTTC.

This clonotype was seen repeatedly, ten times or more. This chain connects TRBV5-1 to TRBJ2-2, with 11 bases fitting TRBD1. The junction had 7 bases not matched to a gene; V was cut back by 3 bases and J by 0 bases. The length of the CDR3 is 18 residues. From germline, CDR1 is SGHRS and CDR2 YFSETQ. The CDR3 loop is CASSSLPGQGANTGELFF. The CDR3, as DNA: TGCGCCAGCAGCTCTTTACCGGGACAGGGGGCGAACACCGGGGAGCTGTTTTTT.

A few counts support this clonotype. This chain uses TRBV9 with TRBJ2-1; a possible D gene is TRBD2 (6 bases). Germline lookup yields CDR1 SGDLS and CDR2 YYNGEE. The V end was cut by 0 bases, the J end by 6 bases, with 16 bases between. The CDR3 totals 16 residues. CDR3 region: CASSVAGGGFRNEQFF. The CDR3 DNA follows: TGTGCCAGCAGCGTAGCCGGGGGTGGTTTTCGCAATGAGCAGTTCTTC. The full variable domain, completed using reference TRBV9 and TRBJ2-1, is DSGVTQTPKHLITATGQRVTLRCSPRSGDLSVYWYQQSLDQGLQFLIQYYNGEERAKGNILERFSAQQFPDLHSELNLSSLELGDSALYFCASSVAGGGFRNEQFFGPGTRLTVL.

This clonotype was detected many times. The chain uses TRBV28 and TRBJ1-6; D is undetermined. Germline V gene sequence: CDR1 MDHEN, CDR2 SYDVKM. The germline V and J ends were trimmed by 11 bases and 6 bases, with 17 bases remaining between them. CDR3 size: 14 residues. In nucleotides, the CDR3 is TGTGCCGGCTGCGATACGGGGAGTAATTCACCCCTCCACTTT. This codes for CAGCDTGSNSPLHF.

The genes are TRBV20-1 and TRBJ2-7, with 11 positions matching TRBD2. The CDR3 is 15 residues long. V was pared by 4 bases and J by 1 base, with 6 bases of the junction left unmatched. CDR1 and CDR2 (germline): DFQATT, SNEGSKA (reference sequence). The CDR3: CSATTTSGASYEQYF. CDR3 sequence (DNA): TGCAGTGCTACCACGACTAGCGGGGCATCCTACGAGCAGTACTTC.

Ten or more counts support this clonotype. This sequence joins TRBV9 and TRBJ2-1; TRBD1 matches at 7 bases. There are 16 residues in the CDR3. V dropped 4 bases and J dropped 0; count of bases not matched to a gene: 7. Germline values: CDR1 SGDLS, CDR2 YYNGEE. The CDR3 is CASSRQGSSSYNEQFF. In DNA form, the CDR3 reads TGTGCCAGCAGCCGACAGGGCTCGAGCTCCTACAATGAGCAGTTCTTC.

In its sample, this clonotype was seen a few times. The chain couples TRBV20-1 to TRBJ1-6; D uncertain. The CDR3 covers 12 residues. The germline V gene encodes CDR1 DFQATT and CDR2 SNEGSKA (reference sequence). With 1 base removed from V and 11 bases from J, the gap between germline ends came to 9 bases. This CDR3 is CSARGNEAPLHF. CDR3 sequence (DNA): TGCAGTGCTAGAGGGAATGAAGCACCCCTCCACTTT.

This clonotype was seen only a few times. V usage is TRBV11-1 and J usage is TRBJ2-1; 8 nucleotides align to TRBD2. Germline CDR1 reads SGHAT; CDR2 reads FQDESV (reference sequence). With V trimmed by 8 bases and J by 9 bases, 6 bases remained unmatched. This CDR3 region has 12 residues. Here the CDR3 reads CASGPGGREQFF. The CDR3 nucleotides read TGTGCCAGCGGGCCGGGGGGGCGTGAGCAGTTCTTC.

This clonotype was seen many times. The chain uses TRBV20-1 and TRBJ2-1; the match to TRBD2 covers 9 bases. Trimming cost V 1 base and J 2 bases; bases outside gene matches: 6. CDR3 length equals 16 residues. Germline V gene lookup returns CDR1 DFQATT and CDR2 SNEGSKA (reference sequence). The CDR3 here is CSARGSSGETYNEQFF. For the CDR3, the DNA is TGCAGTGCTAGAGGTTCTAGCGGGGAGACCTACAATGAGCAGTTCTTC.

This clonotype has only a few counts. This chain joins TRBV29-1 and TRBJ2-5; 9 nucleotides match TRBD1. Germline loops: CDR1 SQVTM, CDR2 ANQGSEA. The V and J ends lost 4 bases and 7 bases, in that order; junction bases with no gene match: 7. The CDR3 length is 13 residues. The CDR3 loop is CSVGILDRGTQYF. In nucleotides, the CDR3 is TGCAGCGTTGGTATTTTGGACAGGGGGACCCAGTACTTC.

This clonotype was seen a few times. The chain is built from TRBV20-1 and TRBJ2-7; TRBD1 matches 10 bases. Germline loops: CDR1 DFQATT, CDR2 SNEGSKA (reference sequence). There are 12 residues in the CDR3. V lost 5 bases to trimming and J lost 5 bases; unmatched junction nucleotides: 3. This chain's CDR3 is CSAWGQGNEQYV. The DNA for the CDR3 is TGCAGTGCTTGGGGACAGGGGAACGAGCAGTACGTC.

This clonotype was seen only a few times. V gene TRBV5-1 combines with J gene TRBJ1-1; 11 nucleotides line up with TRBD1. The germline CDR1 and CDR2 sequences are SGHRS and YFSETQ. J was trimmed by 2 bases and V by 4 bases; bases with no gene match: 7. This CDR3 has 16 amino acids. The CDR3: CASSLGQGDLNTEAFF. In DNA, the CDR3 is TGCGCCAGCAGCCTGGGACAGGGGGATCTAAACACTGAAGCTTTCTTT. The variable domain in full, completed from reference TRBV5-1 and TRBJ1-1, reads KAGVTQTPRYLIKTRGQQVTLSCSPISGHRSVSWYQQTPGQGLQFLFEYFSETQRNKGNFPGRFSGRQFSNSRSEMNVSTLELGDSALYLCASSLGQGDLNTEAFFGQGTRLTVV.

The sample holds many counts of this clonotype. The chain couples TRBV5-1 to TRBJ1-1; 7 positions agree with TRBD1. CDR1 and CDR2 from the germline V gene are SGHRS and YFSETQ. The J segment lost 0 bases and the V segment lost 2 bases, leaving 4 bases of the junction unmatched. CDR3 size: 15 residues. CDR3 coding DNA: TGCGCCAGCAGCTTAGGGGGCAGCCTGAACACTGAAGCTTTCTTT. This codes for CASSLGGSLNTEAFF.

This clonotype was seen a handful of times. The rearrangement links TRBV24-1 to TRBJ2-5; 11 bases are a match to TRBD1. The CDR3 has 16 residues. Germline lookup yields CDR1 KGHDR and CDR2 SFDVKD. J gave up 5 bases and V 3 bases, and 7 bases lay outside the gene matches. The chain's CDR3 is CATSDPGTGGRETQYF. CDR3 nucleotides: TGTGCCACCAGTGATCCGGGGACAGGGGGACGGGAGACCCAGTACTTC.

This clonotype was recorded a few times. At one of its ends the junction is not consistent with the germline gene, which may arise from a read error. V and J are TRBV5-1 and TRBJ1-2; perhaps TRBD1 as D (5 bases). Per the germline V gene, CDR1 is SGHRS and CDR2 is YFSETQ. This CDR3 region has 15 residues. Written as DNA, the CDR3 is TGCGCCAGCACCTTGGGGACTGCGACTAACTATGGCTACACCTTC. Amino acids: CASTLGTATNYGYTF. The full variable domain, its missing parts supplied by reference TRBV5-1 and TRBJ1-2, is KAGVTQTPRYLIKTRGQQVTLSCSPISGHRSVSWYQQTPGQGLQFLFEYFSETQRNKGNFPGRFSGRQFSNSRSEMNVSTLELGDSALYLCASTLGTATNYGYTFGSGTRLTVV.

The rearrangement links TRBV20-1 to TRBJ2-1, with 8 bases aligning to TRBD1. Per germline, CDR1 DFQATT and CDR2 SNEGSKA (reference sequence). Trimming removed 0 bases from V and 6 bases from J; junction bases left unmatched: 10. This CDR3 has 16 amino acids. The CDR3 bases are TGCAGTGCTAGAGATACCCCGGGACAGGCCCTCAATGAGCAGTTCTTC. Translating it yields CSARDTPGQALNEQFF.

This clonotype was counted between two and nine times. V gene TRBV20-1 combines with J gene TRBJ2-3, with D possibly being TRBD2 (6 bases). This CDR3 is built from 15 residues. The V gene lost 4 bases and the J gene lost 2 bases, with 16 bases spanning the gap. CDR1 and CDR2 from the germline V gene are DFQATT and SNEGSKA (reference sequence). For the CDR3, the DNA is TGCAGTGCTATAGAGAGAGCGGGTTCCACAGATACGCAGTATTTT. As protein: CSAIERAGSTDTQYF.

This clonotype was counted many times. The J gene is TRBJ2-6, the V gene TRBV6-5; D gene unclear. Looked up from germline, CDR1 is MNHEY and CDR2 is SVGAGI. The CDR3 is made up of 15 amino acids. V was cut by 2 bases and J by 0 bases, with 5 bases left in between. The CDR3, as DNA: TGTGCCAGCAGTTACGGACGCTCTGGGGCCAACGTCCTGACTTTC. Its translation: CASSYGRSGANVLTF.

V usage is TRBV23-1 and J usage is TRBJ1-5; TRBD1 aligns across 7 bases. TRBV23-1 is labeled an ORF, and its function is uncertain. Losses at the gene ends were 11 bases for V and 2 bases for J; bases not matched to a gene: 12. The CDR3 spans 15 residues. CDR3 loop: CAASRQGWGNQPQHF. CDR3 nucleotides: TGCGCCGCCTCTCGACAGGGTTGGGGCAATCAGCCCCAGCATTTT.

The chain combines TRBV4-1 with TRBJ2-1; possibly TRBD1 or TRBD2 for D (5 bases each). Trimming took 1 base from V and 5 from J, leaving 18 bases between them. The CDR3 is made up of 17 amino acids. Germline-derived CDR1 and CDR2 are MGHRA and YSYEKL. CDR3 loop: CASSQVDLGLADNEQFF. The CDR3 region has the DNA TGCGCCAGCAGCCAAGTCGATTTGGGGCTAGCTGACAATGAGCAGTTCTTC.

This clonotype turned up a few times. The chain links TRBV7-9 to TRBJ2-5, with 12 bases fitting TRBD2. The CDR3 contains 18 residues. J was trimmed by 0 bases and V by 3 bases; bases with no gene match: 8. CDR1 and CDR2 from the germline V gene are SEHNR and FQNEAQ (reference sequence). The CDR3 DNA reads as TGTGCCAGCAGCTTCCGACTAGCGGGGGACCGGTACCAAGAGACCCAGTACTTC. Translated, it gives CASSFRLAGDRYQETQYF.

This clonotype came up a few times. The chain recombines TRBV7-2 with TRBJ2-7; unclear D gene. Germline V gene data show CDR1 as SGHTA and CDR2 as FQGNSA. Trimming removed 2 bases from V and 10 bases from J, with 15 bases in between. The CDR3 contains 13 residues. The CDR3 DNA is TGTGCCAGCAGCTTACTCCTGACTGGGGATCAGTACTTC. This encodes CASSLLLTGDQYF.

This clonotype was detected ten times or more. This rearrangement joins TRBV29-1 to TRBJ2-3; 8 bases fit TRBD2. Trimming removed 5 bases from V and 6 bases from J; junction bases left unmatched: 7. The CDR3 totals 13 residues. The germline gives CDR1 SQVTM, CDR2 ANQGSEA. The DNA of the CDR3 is TGCAGCGTTCGGGGGGGGCTATCGGATACGCAGTATTTT. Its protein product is CSVRGGLSDTQYF.

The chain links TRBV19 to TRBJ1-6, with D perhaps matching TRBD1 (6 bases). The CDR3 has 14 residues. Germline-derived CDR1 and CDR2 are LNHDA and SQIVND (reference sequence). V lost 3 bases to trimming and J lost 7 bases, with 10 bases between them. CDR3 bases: TGTGCCAGTAGTATTCGGGGGCGAAATTCACCCCTCCACTTT. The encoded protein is CASSIRGRNSPLHF.

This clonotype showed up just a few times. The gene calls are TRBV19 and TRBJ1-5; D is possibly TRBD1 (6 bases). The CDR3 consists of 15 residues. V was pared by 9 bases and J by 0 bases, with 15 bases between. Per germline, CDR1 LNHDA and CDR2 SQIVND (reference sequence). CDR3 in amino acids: CASTPDSYSNQPQHF. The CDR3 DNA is TGTGCCAGCACGCCGGACAGTTATAGCAATCAGCCCCAGCATTTT.

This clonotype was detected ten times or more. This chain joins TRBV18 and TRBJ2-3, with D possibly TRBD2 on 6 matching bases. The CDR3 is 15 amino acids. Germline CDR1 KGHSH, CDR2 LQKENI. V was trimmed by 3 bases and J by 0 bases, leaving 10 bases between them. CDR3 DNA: TGTGCCAGCTCACCCCTAGCGACTAGCACAGATACGCAGTATTTT. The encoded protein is CASSPLATSTDTQYF.

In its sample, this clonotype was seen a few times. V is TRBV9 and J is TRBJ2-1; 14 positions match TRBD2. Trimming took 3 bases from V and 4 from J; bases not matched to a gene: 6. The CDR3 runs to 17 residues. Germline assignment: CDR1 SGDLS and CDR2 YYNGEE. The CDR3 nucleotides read TGTGCCAGCAGCGGAGTCGGGACTAGCGGGGGTTACAATGAGCAGTTCTTC. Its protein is CASSGVGTSGGYNEQFF.

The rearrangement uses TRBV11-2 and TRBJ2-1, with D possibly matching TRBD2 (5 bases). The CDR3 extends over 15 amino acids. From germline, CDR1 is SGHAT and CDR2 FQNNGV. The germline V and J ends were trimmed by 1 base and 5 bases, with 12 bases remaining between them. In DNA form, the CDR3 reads TGTGCCAGCAGCTTAGGGCAGTTACTAGACAATGAGCAGTTCTTC. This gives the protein CASSLGQLLDNEQFF. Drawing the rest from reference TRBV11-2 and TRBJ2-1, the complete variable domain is EAGVAQSPRYKIIEKRQSVAFWCNPISGHATLYWYQQILGQGPKLLIQFQNNGVVDDSQLPKDRFSAERLKGVDSTLKIQPAKLEDSAVYLCASSLGQLLDNEQFFGPGTRLTVL.

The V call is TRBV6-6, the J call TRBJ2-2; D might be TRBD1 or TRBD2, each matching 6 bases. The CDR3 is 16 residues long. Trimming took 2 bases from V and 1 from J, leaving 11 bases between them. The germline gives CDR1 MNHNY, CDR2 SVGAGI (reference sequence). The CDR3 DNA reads TGTGCCAGCAGTTACAGGGGGGCAAGGAACACCGGGGAGCTGTTTTTT. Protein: CASSYRGARNTGELFF.

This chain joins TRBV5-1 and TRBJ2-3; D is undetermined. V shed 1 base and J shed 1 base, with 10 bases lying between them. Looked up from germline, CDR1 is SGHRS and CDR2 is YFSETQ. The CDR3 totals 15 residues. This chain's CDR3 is CASSLFSGGTDTQYF. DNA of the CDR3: TGCGCCAGCAGCTTGTTTTCGGGCGGCACAGATACGCAGTATTTT.